This entry describes one TCR beta chain. V lost 2 bases and J 6 bases, leaving 8 bases between the germline ends. This CDR3 comprises 12 residues. CDR1 and CDR2 (germline): SGHRS, YFSETQ. As originally analysed: Cell counts per sample came from amplifying reference gene primers. TCRdb keeps only in-frame clones here, not all; method: immunoSEQ multiplex PCR. Clone size and the V and J calls come from that table; the DNA yielded D and trimming. Among 250,000 to 300,000 clones listed, roughly 89% were seen once. The data were obtained in a study of blood T cell repertoires in COVID-19. Study-wide context: Nucleic acid was either cDNA or gDNA, and it came from T cells, B-cell-depleted T cells, or PBMCs.

Material: peripheral blood. The sequence came from a man in his forties or fifties with acute or convalescent COVID-19. This sequence joins TRBV5-1 and TRBJ1-2, with a tentative D call TRBD1 (5 bases). CDR3 protein: CASSLGTHGYTF. In DNA form, the CDR3 reads TGCGCCAGCAGCTTAGGGACTCATGGCTACACCTTC.